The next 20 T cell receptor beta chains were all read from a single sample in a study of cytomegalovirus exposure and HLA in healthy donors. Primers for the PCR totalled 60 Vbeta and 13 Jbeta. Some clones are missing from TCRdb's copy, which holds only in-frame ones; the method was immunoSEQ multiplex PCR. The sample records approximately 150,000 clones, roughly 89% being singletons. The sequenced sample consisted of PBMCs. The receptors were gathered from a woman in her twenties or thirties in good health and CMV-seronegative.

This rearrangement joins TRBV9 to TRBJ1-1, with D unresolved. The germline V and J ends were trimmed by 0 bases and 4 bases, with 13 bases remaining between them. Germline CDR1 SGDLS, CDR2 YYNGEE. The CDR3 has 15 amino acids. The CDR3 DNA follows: TGTGCCAGCAGCGTAGGGGGTGGCCGGGGCACTGAAGCTTTCTTT. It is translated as CASSVGGGRGTEAFF.

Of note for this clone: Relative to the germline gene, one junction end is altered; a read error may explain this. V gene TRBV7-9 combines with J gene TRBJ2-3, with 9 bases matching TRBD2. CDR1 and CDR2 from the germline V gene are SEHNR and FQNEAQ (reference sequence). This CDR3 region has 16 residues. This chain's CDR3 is CSSSSHRGGRDYTQYF. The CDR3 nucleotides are TGTTCCAGCAGCTCCCATCGGGGCGGGAGGGATTATACGCAGTATTTT.

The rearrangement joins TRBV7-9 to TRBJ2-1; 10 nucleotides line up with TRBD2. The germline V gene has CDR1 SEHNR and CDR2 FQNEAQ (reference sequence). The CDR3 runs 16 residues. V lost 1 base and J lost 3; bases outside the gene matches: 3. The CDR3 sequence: CASSLGSGGVYNEQFF. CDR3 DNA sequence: TGTGCCAGCAGCTTAGGGAGCGGGGGGGTCTACAATGAGCAGTTCTTC.

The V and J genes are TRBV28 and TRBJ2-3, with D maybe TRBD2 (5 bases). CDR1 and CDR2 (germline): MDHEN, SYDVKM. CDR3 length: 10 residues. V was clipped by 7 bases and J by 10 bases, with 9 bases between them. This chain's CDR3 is CASTGMAQYF. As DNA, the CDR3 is TGTGCCAGCACGGGAATGGCGCAGTATTTT. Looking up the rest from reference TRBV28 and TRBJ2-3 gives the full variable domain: DVKVTQSSRYLVKRTGEKVFLECVQDMDHENMFWYRQDPGLGLRLIYFSYDVKMKEKGDIPEGYSVSREKKERFSLILESASTNQTSMYLCASTGMAQYFGPGTRLTVL.

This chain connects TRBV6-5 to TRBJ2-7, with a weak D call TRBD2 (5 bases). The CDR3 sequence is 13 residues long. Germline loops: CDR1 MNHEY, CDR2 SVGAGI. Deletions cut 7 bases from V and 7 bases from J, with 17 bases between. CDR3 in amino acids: CASTRGSTGEQYF. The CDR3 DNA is TGTGCCAGCACCAGAGGGTCTACGGGGGAGCAGTACTTC.

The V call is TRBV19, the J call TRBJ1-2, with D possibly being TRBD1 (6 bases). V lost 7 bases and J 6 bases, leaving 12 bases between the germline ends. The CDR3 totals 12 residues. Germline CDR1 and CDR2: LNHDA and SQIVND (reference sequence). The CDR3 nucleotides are TGTGCCAGTACCGACACAGGGCATGGCTACACCTTC. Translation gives CASTDTGHGYTF.

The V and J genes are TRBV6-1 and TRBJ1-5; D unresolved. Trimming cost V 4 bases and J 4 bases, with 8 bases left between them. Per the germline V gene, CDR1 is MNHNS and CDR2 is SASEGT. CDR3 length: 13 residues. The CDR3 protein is CASSVRGNQPQHF. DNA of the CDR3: TGTGCCAGCAGTGTTAGAGGGAATCAGCCCCAGCATTTT.

The CDR3 DNA follows: TGCGCCAGCAGCCAAGATAGCCAGGGGAGCACAGATACGCAGTATTTT. Amino acid sequence: CASSQDSQGSTDTQYF. The chain combines TRBV4-3 with TRBJ2-3; D possibly corresponds to TRBD1 (6 bases). The CDR3 has 16 residues. The V and J ends lost 0 bases and 0 bases respectively, with 10 bases between them. Per germline, CDR1 LGHNA and CDR2 YSLEER.

The CDR3 bases are TGTGCCACCGGGACAGGGGAAAATAATTCACCCCTCCACTTT. It is translated as CATGTGENNSPLHF. J is TRBJ1-6 and V is TRBV19; 10 nucleotides match TRBD1. The CDR3 totals 14 residues. V was pared by 10 bases and J by 5 bases, with 5 bases of the junction left unmatched. Germline CDR1 LNHDA, CDR2 SQIVND (reference sequence).

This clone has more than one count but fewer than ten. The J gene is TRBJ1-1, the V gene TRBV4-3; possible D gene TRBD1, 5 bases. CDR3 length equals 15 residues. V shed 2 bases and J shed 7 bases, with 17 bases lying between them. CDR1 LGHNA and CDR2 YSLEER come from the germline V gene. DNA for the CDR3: TGCGCCAGCAGCCAACAGGCAGGGATGACCGTTGAAGCTTTCTTT. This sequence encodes CASSQQAGMTVEAFF.

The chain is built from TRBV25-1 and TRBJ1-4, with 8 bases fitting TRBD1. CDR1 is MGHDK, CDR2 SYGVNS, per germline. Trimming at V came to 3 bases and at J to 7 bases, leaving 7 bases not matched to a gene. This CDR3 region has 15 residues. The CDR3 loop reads CASSDPRGPAEKLFF. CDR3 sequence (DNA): TGTGCCAGCAGTGATCCCAGGGGGCCGGCTGAAAAACTGTTTTTT. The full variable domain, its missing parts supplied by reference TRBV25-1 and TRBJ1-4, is EADIYQTPRYLVIGTGKKITLECSQTMGHDKMYWYQQDPGMELHLIHYSYGVNSTEKGDLSSESTVSRIRTEHFPLTLESARPSHTSQYLCASSDPRGPAEKLFFGSGTQLSVL.

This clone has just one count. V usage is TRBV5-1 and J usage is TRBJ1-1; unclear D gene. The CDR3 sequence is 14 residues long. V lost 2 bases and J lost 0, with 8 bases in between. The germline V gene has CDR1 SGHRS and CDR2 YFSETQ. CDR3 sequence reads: CASSFSQLNTEAFF. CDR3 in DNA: TGCGCCAGCAGCTTTTCACAGCTGAACACTGAAGCTTTCTTT.

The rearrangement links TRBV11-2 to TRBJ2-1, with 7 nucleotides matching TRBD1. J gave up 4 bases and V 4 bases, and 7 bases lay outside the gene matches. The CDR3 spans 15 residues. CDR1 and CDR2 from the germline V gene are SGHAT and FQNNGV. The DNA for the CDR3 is TGTGCCAGCAGCTCTTCGGGACAGTCATACAATGAGCAGTTCTTC. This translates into CASSSSGQSYNEQFF.

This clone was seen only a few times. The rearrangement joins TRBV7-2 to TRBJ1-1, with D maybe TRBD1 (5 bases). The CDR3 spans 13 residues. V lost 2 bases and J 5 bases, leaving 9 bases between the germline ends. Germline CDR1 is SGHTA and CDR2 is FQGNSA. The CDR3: CASSLHQGTEAFF. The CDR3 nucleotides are TGTGCCAGCAGCTTACATCAGGGTACTGAAGCTTTCTTT.

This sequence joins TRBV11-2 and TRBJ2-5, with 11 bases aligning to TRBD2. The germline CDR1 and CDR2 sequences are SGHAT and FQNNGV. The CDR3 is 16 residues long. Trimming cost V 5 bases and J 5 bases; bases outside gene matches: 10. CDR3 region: CASSRTSGPGEETQYF. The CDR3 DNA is TGTGCCAGCAGCAGGACTAGCGGGCCAGGGGAGGAGACCCAGTACTTC.

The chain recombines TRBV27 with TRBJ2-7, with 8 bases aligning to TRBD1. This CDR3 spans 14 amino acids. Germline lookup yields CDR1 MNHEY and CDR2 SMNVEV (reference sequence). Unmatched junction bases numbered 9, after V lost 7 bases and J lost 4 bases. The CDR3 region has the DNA TGTGCCAGCAACAAGGACAGGGAGAGGTACGAGCAGTACTTC. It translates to CASNKDRERYEQYF.

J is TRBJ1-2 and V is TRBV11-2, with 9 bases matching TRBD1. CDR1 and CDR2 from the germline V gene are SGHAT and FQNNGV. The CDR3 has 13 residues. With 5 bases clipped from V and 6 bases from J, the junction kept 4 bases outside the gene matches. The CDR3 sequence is CASSQDRGNGYTF. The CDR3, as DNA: TGTGCCAGCAGCCAGGACAGGGGTAATGGCTACACCTTC.

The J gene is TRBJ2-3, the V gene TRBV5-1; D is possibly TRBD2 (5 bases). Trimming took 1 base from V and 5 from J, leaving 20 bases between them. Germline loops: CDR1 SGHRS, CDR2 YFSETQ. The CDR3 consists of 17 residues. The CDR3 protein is CASSLSGEGGILDTQYF. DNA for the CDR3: TGCGCCAGCAGCTTGAGCGGAGAAGGTGGTATATTAGATACGCAGTATTTT.

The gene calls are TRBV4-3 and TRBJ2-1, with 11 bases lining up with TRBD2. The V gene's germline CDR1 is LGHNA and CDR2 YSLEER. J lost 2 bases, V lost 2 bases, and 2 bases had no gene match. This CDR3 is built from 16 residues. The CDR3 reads CASSQTSGGTYNEQFF. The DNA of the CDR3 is TGCGCCAGCAGCCAAACTAGCGGGGGTACCTACAATGAGCAGTTCTTC.

The CDR3 loop is CASSLNRGTTEAFF. The CDR3 region has the DNA TGTGCCAGCAGTTTGAACAGGGGGACCACTGAAGCTTTCTTT. J is TRBJ1-1 and V is TRBV28; TRBD1 agrees at 8 bases. With V trimmed by 3 bases and J by 4 bases, 4 bases remained unmatched. CDR1 MDHEN and CDR2 SYDVKM come from the germline V gene. This CDR3 has 14 amino acids.